This is a list of T cell receptor beta chains from one sample in a study of T cell responses to AZD1222 COVID-19 vaccine. The assay was immunoSEQ multiplex PCR, and TCRdb's table has in-frame clones only and misses some. The data hold more than 55,000 clones, with roughly 89% observed a single time. The sequencing used peripheral blood, collected 28 days after the second AZD1222 dose. The receptors here all came from an adult who received the AZD1222 COVID-19 vaccine. The CDR3 runs from the conserved cysteine through the conserved F or W. Fields, in order: V gene, J gene, clone size, D gene, CDR3 protein, CDR3 DNA. D genes are given only for firm matches. The size entry is marked missing in some rows and otherwise reads once, few, many or a size class.

TRBV7-3	TRBJ2-1	few	-	CASSLTGDSYNEQFF	TGTGCCAGCAGCTTAACTGGGGACTCCTACAATGAGCAGTTCTTC
TRBV27	TRBJ1-1	-	-	CASSPGGAGAFF	TGTGCCAGCAGCCCGGGAGGGGCAGGAGCTTTCTTT
TRBV2	TRBJ2-5	once	TRBD2	CASLGGGLQETQYF	TGTGCCAGCCTTGGCGGGGGGCTACAAGAGACCCAGTACTTC
TRBV4-3	TRBJ1-2	-	-	CASSQLDGLGGYTF	TGCGCCAGCAGCCAATTGGACGGGCTGGGTGGCTACACCTTC
TRBV28	TRBJ2-7	-	-	CASRTAYYEQYF	TGTGCCAGCCGGACAGCTTACTACGAGCAGTACTTC
TRBV15	TRBJ1-5	-	-	CATNPDRLSNQPQHF	TGTGCCACCAACCCGGATAGACTTAGCAATCAGCCCCAGCATTTT
TRBV4-1	TRBJ1-5	-	-	CASSQVQDSNQPQHF	TGCGCCAGCAGCCAGGTACAGGATAGCAATCAGCCCCAGCATTTT
TRBV7-9	TRBJ1-2	-	TRBD1	CASSPPGQGDYGYTF	TGTGCCAGCAGCCCCCCGGGACAGGGTGACTATGGCTACACCTTC
TRBV11-2	TRBJ2-7	-	TRBD2	CASSSTSGGGLEQYF	TGTGCCAGCAGCAGCACTAGCGGGGGGGGCCTCGAGCAGTACTTC
TRBV19	TRBJ2-1	-	TRBD2	CASRLAGDPSYNEQFF	TGTGCCAGCCGACTAGCGGGAGACCCCTCCTACAATGAGCAGTTCTTC
TRBV3-1/TRBV3-2	TRBJ2-3	-	-	CASSQGVLGNRDTQYF	TGTGCCAGCAGCCAAGGGGTTTTGGGGAATAGAGATACGCAGTATTTT
TRBV11-3	TRBJ2-1	-	-	CASSLYEREQFF	TGTGCCAGCAGCTTATATGAGCGGGAGCAGTTCTTC
TRBV5-1	TRBJ2-5	-	-	CASSLLGQAGIETQYF	TGCGCCAGCAGCTTGTTAGGGCAGGCGGGAATAGAGACCCAGTACTTC
TRBV19	TRBJ2-1	-	-	CASSIGGHYNEEQFF	TGTGCCAGTAGTATAGGGGGGCATTACAATGAGGAGCAGTTCTTC
TRBV7-9	TRBJ2-5	-	-	CASSLQGWETQYF	TGTGCCAGCAGCTTACAGGGGTGGGAGACCCAGTACTTC
TRBV6-5	TRBJ1-1	-	-	CASSYSSSTEAFF	TGTGCCAGCAGTTACTCGTCCTCCACTGAAGCTTTCTTT
TRBV14	TRBJ1-1	-	-	CASSQGLGIPEAFF	TGTGCCAGCAGCCAAGGTCTTGGCATACCTGAAGCTTTCTTT
TRBV7-2	TRBJ2-3	-	-	CASSPDPPDTQYF	TGTGCCAGCAGCCCCGACCCCCCCGATACGCAGTATTTT
TRBV11-2	TRBJ1-2	-	TRBD1	CASSLRQGGYGYTF	TGTGCCAGCAGCCTAAGACAGGGGGGGTATGGCTACACCTTC
TRBV3-1/TRBV3-2	TRBJ1-4	-	-	CASSQDPDATNEKLFF	TGTGCCAGCAGCCAAGATCCAGACGCAACTAATGAAAAACTGTTTTTT
TRBV7-2	TRBJ2-4	-	TRBD2	CASSGTSGGSKNIQYF	TGTGCCAGCAGCGGCACTAGCGGGGGTTCGAAAAACATTCAGTACTTC
TRBV29-1	TRBJ1-2	few	-	CSIGRGPGDGYTF	TGCAGCATTGGAAGGGGCCCCGGGGATGGCTACACCTTC
TRBV7-9	TRBJ2-5	few	-	CASSSYSGGGETQYF	TGTGCCAGCAGCTCCTATAGCGGAGGGGGGGAGACCCAGTACTTC
TRBV15	TRBJ1-2	-	-	CATSRDSGMVGYTF	TGTGCCACCAGCAGGGACAGTGGCATGGTTGGCTACACCTTC
TRBV7-9	TRBJ1-1	-	-	CASSSTPLTMNTEAFF	TGTGCCAGCAGCTCCACTCCCCTGACAATGAACACTGAAGCTTTCTTT
TRBV5-1	TRBJ1-2	-	-	CASSLGQVKYGYTF	TGCGCCAGCAGCTTGGGGCAGGTTAAATATGGCTACACCTTC
TRBV19	TRBJ2-5	-	TRBD2	CASSMRGLAGETQYF	TGTGCCAGTAGTATGAGGGGACTAGCTGGAGAGACCCAGTACTTC
TRBV23-1	TRBJ1-6	-	-	CASSHPLGGSPLHF	TGCGCCAGCAGTCACCCCCTCGGAGGTTCACCCCTCCACTTT
TRBV6-5	TRBJ2-2	-	-	CASSYRLNTGELFF	TGTGCCAGCAGTTACAGGTTGAACACCGGGGAGCTGTTTTTT
TRBV5-1	TRBJ1-1	-	TRBD1	CASSSGHRGQVTEAFF	TGCGCCAGCAGCTCAGGACACAGGGGGCAGGTCACTGAAGCTTTCTTT
TRBV28	TRBJ2-4	-	-	CASISDLNIQYF	TGTGCCAGCATCTCCGACCTAAACATTCAGTACTTC
TRBV19	TRBJ2-2	-	-	CASSIPGMNTGELFF	TGTGCCAGTAGTATTCCGGGGATGAACACCGGGGAGCTGTTTTTT
TRBV7-9	TRBJ2-7	-	-	CASSLGAASYEQYF	TGTGCCAGCAGCTTAGGTGCCGCTTCCTACGAGCAGTACTTC
TRBV4-1	TRBJ2-3	-	-	CASSSLDSTDTQYF	TGCGCCAGCAGCTCATTAGACAGCACAGATACGCAGTATTTT
TRBV10-3	TRBJ2-1	-	TRBD2	CAISGLARNEQFF	TGTGCCATCAGTGGACTAGCTCGGAATGAGCAGTTCTTC
TRBV15	TRBJ2-5	-	-	CATSRDPGKGETQYF	TGTGCCACCAGCAGAGACCCCGGGAAGGGGGAGACCCAGTACTTC
TRBV14	TRBJ2-1	-	TRBD2	CASSLAGGQGNEQFF	TGTGCCAGCAGCCTAGCGGGAGGGCAGGGGAATGAGCAGTTCTTC
TRBV5-1	TRBJ2-3	few	TRBD2	CASSSTSGGALDTQYF	TGCGCCAGCAGCTCTACTAGCGGGGGGGCCTTAGATACGCAGTATTTT
TRBV4-1	TRBJ2-7	few	TRBD1	CASSQVVVGRGRREQYF	TGCGCCAGCAGCCAAGTAGTAGTAGGAAGGGGGCGACGCGAGCAGTACTTC
TRBV30	TRBJ2-7	-	-	CAWSVGGTNSYEQYF	TGTGCCTGGAGTGTAGGAGGGACAAACTCCTACGAGCAGTACTTC
TRBV5-5	TRBJ1-1	once	-	CASSLTEAVAFF	TGTGCCAGCAGCCTGACAGAGGCTGTGGCTTTCTTT
TRBV14	TRBJ2-1	-	TRBD2	CASSPLGTSGRRGPEQFF	TGTGCCAGCAGCCCCCTTGGGACTAGCGGGAGAAGAGGGCCTGAGCAGTTCTTC
TRBV19	TRBJ1-5	-	-	CASTGRGEAQPQHF	TGTGCCAGCACCGGGCGTGGAGAGGCTCAGCCCCAGCATTTT
TRBV7-2	TRBJ2-3	once	-	CASSPPSTDTQYF	TGTGCCAGCAGCCCCCCTAGCACAGATACGCAGTATTTT
TRBV9	TRBJ1-1	-	TRBD1	CASSVGRQGWDTEAFF	TGTGCCAGCAGCGTAGGGCGACAGGGTTGGGACACTGAAGCTTTCTTT
TRBV10-3	TRBJ2-1	-	TRBD1	CATGGTGGENEQFF	TGTGCCACCGGGGGGACAGGGGGCGAGAATGAGCAGTTCTTC
TRBV19	TRBJ1-5	-	-	CASSEQIHQPQHF	TGTGCCAGTAGTGAACAGATCCATCAGCCCCAGCATTTT
TRBV9	TRBJ2-2	-	TRBD1	CASRSGGSTGELFF	TGTGCCAGCAGGTCAGGGGGCAGCACCGGGGAGCTGTTTTTT
TRBV7-6	TRBJ2-2	-	-	CASSLEGRANTGELFF	TGTGCCAGCAGCTTAGAGGGTCGCGCGAACACCGGGGAGCTGTTTTTT
TRBV30	TRBJ2-2	-	-	CAWVRTVMTGELFF	TGTGCCTGGGTCCGGACAGTGATGACCGGGGAGCTGTTTTTT
TRBV5-4	TRBJ1-5	-	TRBD1	CASSRGQGSNQPQHF	TGTGCCAGCAGCCGGGGACAGGGTAGCAATCAGCCCCAGCATTTT
TRBV7-9	TRBJ2-1	-	TRBD1	CASSPWDRAYNEQFF	TGTGCCAGCAGCCCTTGGGACAGGGCCTACAATGAGCAGTTCTTC
TRBV5-1	TRBJ2-3	-	-	CASSFRTELTDTQYF	TGCGCCAGCAGCTTCCGGACAGAACTCACAGATACGCAGTATTTT
TRBV18	TRBJ2-5	-	-	CASSPAETQYF	TGTGCCAGCTCACCAGCTGAGACCCAGTACTTC
TRBV2	TRBJ2-7	once	TRBD1	CASRPPGQSYEQYF	TGTGCCAGCAGGCCACCGGGACAGAGCTACGAGCAGTACTTC
TRBV7-6	TRBJ1-5	-	TRBD1	CASSTGTGNQPQHF	TGTGCCAGCAGCACCGGGACAGGGAACCAGCCCCAGCATTTT
TRBV19	TRBJ2-7	once	-	CASSAGGYEQYF	TGTGCCAGTAGTGCTGGGGGCTACGAGCAGTACTTC
TRBV27	TRBJ1-1	-	-	CASHRGGRHTEAFF	TGTGCCAGCCATCGCGGGGGGAGGCACACTGAAGCTTTCTTT
TRBV15	TRBJ1-3	-	-	CATSKEGYSGNTIYF	TGTGCCACCAGCAAGGAGGGATACTCTGGAAACACCATATATTTT